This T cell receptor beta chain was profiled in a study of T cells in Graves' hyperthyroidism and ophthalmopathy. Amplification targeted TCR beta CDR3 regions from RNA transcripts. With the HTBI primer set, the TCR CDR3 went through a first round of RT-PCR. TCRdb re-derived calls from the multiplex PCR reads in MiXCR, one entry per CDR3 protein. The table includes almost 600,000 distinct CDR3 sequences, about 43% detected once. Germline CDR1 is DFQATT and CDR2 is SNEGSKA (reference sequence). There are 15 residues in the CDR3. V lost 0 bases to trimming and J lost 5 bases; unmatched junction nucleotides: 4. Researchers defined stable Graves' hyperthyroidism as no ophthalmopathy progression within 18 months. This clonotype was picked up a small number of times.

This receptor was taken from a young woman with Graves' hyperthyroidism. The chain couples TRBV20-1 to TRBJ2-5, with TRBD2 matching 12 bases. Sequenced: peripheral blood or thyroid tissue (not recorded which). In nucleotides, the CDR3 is TGCAGTGCTAGAGAGACTAGCGGGAGTTTGGAGACCCAGTACTTC. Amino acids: CSARETSGSLETQYF.